This T cell receptor (beta chain) was retrieved from a study of HIV-infected patients and healthy controls. Alpha and beta constant-region primers primed reverse transcription of around 500 ng RNA. Separate chain-specific third strand synthesis with multiplexing indices produced the alpha and beta libraries. TCRdb reprocessed the 5' RACE reads via MiXCR and lists one record per CDR3 protein. Of over 5,500 distinct CDR3 sequences in the sample, roughly 7.4% were seen once. This clonotype appeared many times. Roughly three months, about 14 weeks, into antiretroviral therapy, follow-up blood was collected. The repertoire came from unfractionated whole blood and reflected all unsorted peripheral T cells. CDR3 length: 14 residues. Germline V gives CDR1 SGHVS, CDR2 FQNEAQ. With 1 base clipped from V and 8 bases from J, the junction kept 1 base outside the gene matches.

The source is an adult with HIV infection. The rearrangement uses TRBV7-8 and TRBJ2-1, with TRBD2 matching over 11 bases. The input for sequencing was blood, taken during antiretroviral therapy. The CDR3 spells CASSLGTSGYEQFF. The CDR3 nucleotides are TGTGCCAGCAGCTTAGGGACTAGCGGGTATGAGCAGTTCTTC. The whole variable domain, remainder taken from reference TRBV7-8 and TRBJ2-1, is GAGVSQSPRYKVAKRGQDVALRCDPISGHVSLFWYQQALGQGPEFLTYFQNEAQLDKSGLPSDRFFAERPEGSVSTLKIQRTQQEDSAVYLCASSLGTSGYEQFFGPGTRLTVL.